This T cell receptor beta chain comes out of a study of cytomegalovirus exposure and HLA in healthy donors. Whole-study context: The use of the same platform for the 130 or so validation repertoires and the 666 first-cohort repertoires was reported by a later analysis. Study-level points and caveats: Roughly 170 TCR beta chains were listed as cytomegalovirus-associated.

A word on this clone: Its antigen is not known.

This CDR3 is built from 15 residues. In germline, CDR1 is SGHTA, CDR2 FQGTGA. V trimming: 5 bases; J trimming: 4 bases; junction bases outside the gene matches: 7. The assay was immunoSEQ multiplex PCR, and TCRdb's table has in-frame clones only and misses some. The sample holds about 160,000 clones; approximately 80% are singletons and the top ten take around 2.4%. The material sequenced was PBMCs. The chain couples TRBV7-3 to TRBJ2-5, with 10 bases fitting TRBD2. The receptor was derived from a man aged 25 to 45 in good health and CMV-seropositive. The CDR3 DNA reads TGTGCCAGCAGCAAGAGCGGGGGGGCCGGAGAGACCCAGTACTTC. This translates into CASSKSGGAGETQYF.